Sequencing of this T cell receptor beta chain was carried out in a study of blood T cell repertoires in COVID-19. Background on the study: The cDNA or gDNA used as material had been derived from T cells, B-cell-depleted T cells, or PBMCs.

Germline V CDR1 and CDR2: LGHDT, YNNKEL (reference sequence). This CDR3 contains 15 residues. J lost 7 bases, V lost 3 bases, and 12 bases had no gene match. Here immunoSEQ multiplex PCR was the method, and the copy in TCRdb shows in-frame clones only, minus some. The table lists approximately 470,000 clones, around 90% of them singletons, with around 0.7% in the top ten. Participants' own reports of clinical history determined their cohort assignment. This TCR was recovered from a woman between 18 and 29 years old who had recovered from COVID-19. The J gene is TRBJ2-7, the V gene TRBV3-1 (or the pseudogene TRBV3-2); 7 nucleotides line up with TRBD1. Material for sequencing was PBMCs or T cells enriched from blood (not recorded which). The CDR3 DNA reads as TGTGCCAGCAGCCAGGGTACAGGGGCCTGGGGAGAGCAGTACTTC. Its translation: CASSQGTGAWGEQYF.